The clone carrying this T cell receptor (beta chain) has only a few counts. Its antigen is undetermined. The data originate from a study of response to subunit inactivated influenza vaccine. The V gene end was trimmed by 2 bases and the J gene end by 1 base; junction bases not matched to a gene: 5. Germline CDR1 is MNHNS and CDR2 is SASEGT. This CDR3 has 16 residues. One entry per CDR3 protein, called by TCRdb with MiXCR from the RT-PCR reads. Here the sample spans about 780,000 distinct CDR3 sequences, 18% being singletons. Broader study findings: Researchers suggested that each seasonal influenza vaccination recruits few new T cells.

The genes are TRBV6-1 and TRBJ2-3; the match to TRBD1 covers 8 bases. The clonotype originates from a man aged 45 to 65 who received an inactivated influenza vaccine. This sample comprised PBMCs from blood, obtained 4 to 6 days after vaccination. CDR3 region: CASSEPETGGTDTQYF. The CDR3 nucleotides read TGTGCCAGCAGTGAACCGGAGACAGGGGGCACAGATACGCAGTATTTT.